A single sample gave rise to the 3 T cell receptor beta chains below, sequenced in a study of blood T cell repertoires in COVID-19. TCRdb's table, derived via immunoSEQ multiplex PCR, lists solely in-frame clones and lacks some. The sample carries fewer than 300,000 clones, 75% to 90% recorded once. Sequenced: peripheral blood. These receptor sequences come from a middle-aged woman who had recovered from COVID-19.

The chain links TRBV7-8 to TRBJ2-3; D gene uncertain. V was cut by 1 base and J by 2 bases, with 7 bases left in between. Germline loops: CDR1 SGHVS, CDR2 FQNEAQ. CDR3 length: 14 amino acids. The CDR3 sequence: CASSLVSYTDTQYF. The CDR3 DNA is TGTGCCAGCAGCTTAGTGTCTTACACAGATACGCAGTATTTT.

In DNA form, the CDR3 reads TGTGCCAGCAGCTTAGATGGGACAGTGTATAATTCACCCCTCCACTTT. It codes for CASSLDGTVYNSPLHF. The chain joins TRBV11-2 to TRBJ1-6; 7 positions agree with TRBD1. The ends lost 0 bases at V and 4 bases at J; junction bases unmatched: 3. The CDR3 spans 16 residues. The germline V gene encodes CDR1 SGHAT and CDR2 FQNNGV.

The chain couples TRBV9 to TRBJ2-3; tentative D call: TRBD2 (5 bases). CDR3 length equals 17 residues. Germline loops: CDR1 SGDLS, CDR2 YYNGEE. V was cut by 4 bases and J by 0 bases, with 18 bases left in between. CDR3 protein: CASSPRAGQRSTDTQYF. The CDR3 bases are TGTGCCAGCAGCCCCCGGGCGGGCCAGAGGAGCACAGATACGCAGTATTTT.